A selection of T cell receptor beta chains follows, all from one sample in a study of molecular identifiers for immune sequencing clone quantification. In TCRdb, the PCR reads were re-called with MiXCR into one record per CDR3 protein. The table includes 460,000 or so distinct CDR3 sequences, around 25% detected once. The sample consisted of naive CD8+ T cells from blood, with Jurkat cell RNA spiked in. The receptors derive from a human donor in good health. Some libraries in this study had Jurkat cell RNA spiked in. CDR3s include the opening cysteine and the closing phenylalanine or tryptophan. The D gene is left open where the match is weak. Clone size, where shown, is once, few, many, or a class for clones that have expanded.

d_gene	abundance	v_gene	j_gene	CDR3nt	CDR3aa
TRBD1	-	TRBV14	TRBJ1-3	TGTGCCAGCAGCCTTTTCAGGGGGACTGGAAACACCATATATTTT	CASSLFRGTGNTIYF
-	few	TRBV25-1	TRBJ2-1	TGTGCCAGCAGTGATTGGACTAAGCCGGCTCTGTGCTTGGGGGTGTACAATGAGCAGTTCTTC	CASSDWTKPALCLGVYNEQFF
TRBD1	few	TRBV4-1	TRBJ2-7	TGCGCCAGCAGCCACAGGGACAGAAACTACGAGCAGTACTTC	CASSHRDRNYEQYF
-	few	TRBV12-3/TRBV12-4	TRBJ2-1	TGTGCCAGCAGTTTCGGTGGGCAGGGGGAGCAGTTCTTC	CASSFGGQGEQFF
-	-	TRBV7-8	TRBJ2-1	TGTGCCAGCAGCTTAGTAGGGGGGGCCACCAATGAGCAGTTCTTC	CASSLVGGATNEQFF
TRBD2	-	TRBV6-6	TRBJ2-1	TGTGCCAGCAGTCACGGGACTAGCGGGTGGAATGAGCAGTTCTTC	CASSHGTSGWNEQFF
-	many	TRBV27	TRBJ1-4	TGTGCCAGCAGTTTATCGCGAGGTTCAACTAATGAAAAACTGTTTTTT	CASSLSRGSTNEKLFF
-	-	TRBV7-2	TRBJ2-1	TGTGCCAGCAGCGTCTACAATGAGCAGTTCTTC	CASSVYNEQFF
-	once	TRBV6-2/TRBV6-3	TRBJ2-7	TGTGCCAGCAGTTACTTACAGGGAAACGAGCAGTACTTC	CASSYLQGNEQYF
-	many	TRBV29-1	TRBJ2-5	TGCAGCGTAGTTCCGTACGGGACCGAGACCCAGTACTTC	CSVVPYGTETQYF
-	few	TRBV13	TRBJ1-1	TGTGCCAGCAGCTTAGGCAGGCCGGGTGAAGCTTTCTTT	CASSLGRPGEAFF
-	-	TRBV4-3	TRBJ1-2	TGCGCCAGCAGCCAAGATCAACAGACTAACTATGGCTACACCTTC	CASSQDQQTNYGYTF
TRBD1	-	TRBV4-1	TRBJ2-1	TGCGCCAGCAGCCAAACAGGGGATACTTACAATGAGCAGTTCTTC	CASSQTGDTYNEQFF
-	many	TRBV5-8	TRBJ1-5	TGTGCCAGCAGCTTGGGTCGGCAGCCCCAGCATTTT	CASSLGRQPQHF
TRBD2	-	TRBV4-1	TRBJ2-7	TGCGCCAGCAGCCAAGACGTAGGGCTAGCGGGGGCCTATACCTACGAGCAGTACTTC	CASSQDVGLAGAYTYEQYF
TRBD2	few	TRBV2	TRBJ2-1	TGTGCCAGCAAAAAACTAGCGGGGGGCCACGATGAGCAGTTCTTC	CASKKLAGGHDEQFF
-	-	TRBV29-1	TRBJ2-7	TGCAGCGTTGCAGGAACAGGCTTCAGCTCCTACGAGCAGTACTTC	CSVAGTGFSSYEQYF
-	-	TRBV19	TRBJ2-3	TGTGCCAGTAGTAGGTGGGAGAGCACAGATACGCAGTATTTT	CASSRWESTDTQYF
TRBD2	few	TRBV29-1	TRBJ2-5	TGCAGCGCCACCCTAGCGGGAGAGGTCAGGGGGACCCAGTACTTC	CSATLAGEVRGTQYF
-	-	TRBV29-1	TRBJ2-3	TGCAGCGTTGAATGGGGGAGGATAACGGGAGTCACAGATACGCAGTATTTT	CSVEWGRITGVTDTQYF
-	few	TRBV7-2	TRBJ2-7	TGTGCCAGCAGCTATCAGGGGCCTTTGGGGGCGCCTGGCTCCTACGAGCAGTACTTC	CASSYQGPLGAPGSYEQYF
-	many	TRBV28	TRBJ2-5	TGTGCCAGCAGTCTCACACAACAGGGAAAAGAGACCCAGTACTTC	CASSLTQQGKETQYF